This is a list of T cell receptor beta chains from one sample in a study of cytomegalovirus exposure and HLA in healthy donors. Clones were read by immunoSEQ multiplex PCR, and TCRdb kept only the in-frame ones, dropping some. The table records 100,000 to 150,000 clones, roughly four fifths of them present only once. The sequenced sample was PBMCs. The receptors come from a male donor in good health and CMV-seropositive. Both conserved end residues are part of each CDR3. Fields, in order: clone size, V gene, J gene, D gene, CDR3 protein, CDR3 DNA. A D gene is named only where the DNA matches it firmly. Clone size appears in some rows only: once, few, many, or a class for an expanded clone.

>NA|TRBV4-2|TRBJ1-4|TRBD1
CASSQYGTGRGEKLFF
TGTGCCAGCAGCCAATACGGGACAGGGCGGGGTGAAAAACTGTTTTTT
>NA|TRBV6-5|TRBJ2-3|NA
CASSYSAFLTDTQYF
TGTGCCAGCAGTTACTCGGCATTCCTCACAGATACGCAGTATTTT
>NA|TRBV29-1|TRBJ2-1|TRBD2
CSAPGTSVYNEQFF
TGCAGCGCCCCGGGAACTAGCGTCTACAATGAGCAGTTCTTC
>NA|TRBV5-6|TRBJ2-2|TRBD1
CASSWTGPNTGELFF
TGTGCCAGCAGTTGGACAGGGCCTAACACCGGGGAGCTGTTTTTT
>NA|TRBV19|TRBJ2-2|TRBD1
CASSMRQGAIAGELFF
TGTGCCAGTAGTATGAGGCAGGGGGCGATCGCCGGGGAGCTGTTTTTT
>NA|TRBV15|TRBJ1-2|NA
CATSPSWTELNYGYTF
TGTGCCACCAGCCCATCCTGGACAGAATTAAACTATGGCTACACCTTC
>NA|TRBV27|TRBJ2-3|TRBD2
CASSIAGGRTDTQYF
TGTGCCAGCAGTATAGCGGGAGGCCGCACAGATACGCAGTATTTT
>NA|TRBV5-1|TRBJ2-2|TRBD2
CASSLIRGRANTGELFF
TGCGCCAGCAGCTTGATCCGCGGGAGGGCGAACACCGGGGAGCTGTTTTTT
>once|TRBV7-9|TRBJ1-5|NA
CASSDGVSNQPQHF
TGTGCCAGCAGCGACGGGGTTAGCAATCAGCCCCAGCATTTT
>NA|TRBV28|TRBJ2-1|NA
CASIPGGLKNEQFF
TGTGCCAGCATACCCGGAGGACTTAAAAATGAGCAGTTCTTC
>NA|TRBV5-5|TRBJ1-2|TRBD1
CASGKDRGNYGYTF
TGTGCCAGCGGCAAGGACAGGGGCAACTATGGCTACACCTTC
>NA|TRBV28|TRBJ2-6|TRBD2
CASTGGAWTRANVLTF
TGTGCCAGCACCGGGGGGGCTTGGACTAGGGCCAACGTCCTGACTTTC
>NA|TRBV5-1|TRBJ1-1|NA
CASSRRGDTEAFF
TGCGCCAGCAGCCGACGGGGGGACACTGAAGCTTTCTTT
>NA|TRBV4-3|TRBJ2-6|TRBD2
CASSQEGGVHSGANVLTF
TGCGCCAGCAGCCAAGAGGGGGGGGTCCACTCTGGGGCCAACGTCCTGACTTTC
>few|TRBV27|TRBJ2-2|NA
CASSLALDDLTGTGELFF
TGTGCCAGCAGTTTAGCGCTAGATGATCTTACGGGAACCGGGGAGCTGTTTTTT
>NA|TRBV11-2|TRBJ1-1|NA
CASSLGRVGEAFF
TGTGCCAGCAGCTTAGGCAGGGTTGGTGAAGCTTTCTTT
>NA|TRBV7-9|TRBJ2-7|NA
CSSSFTYEQYF
TGTTCCAGCAGCTTCACATACGAGCAGTACTTC
>NA|TRBV5-6|TRBJ2-5|TRBD2
CASSLPLEGRAGTQYF
TGTGCCAGCAGCTTGCCCCTGGAAGGGAGGGCCGGGACCCAGTACTTC
>NA|TRBV28|TRBJ2-7|TRBD2
CASSPRAGMAGEQYF
TGTGCCAGCAGTCCACGAGCGGGAATGGCCGGTGAGCAGTACTTC
>NA|TRBV7-2|TRBJ1-2|TRBD1
CASSSQGQGYGYTF
TGTGCCAGCAGCTCGCAGGGACAGGGCTATGGCTACACCTTC
>NA|TRBV7-2|TRBJ1-4|TRBD1
CASSFQGAANEKLFF
TGTGCCAGCAGTTTTCAGGGGGCGGCTAATGAAAAACTGTTTTTT
>NA|TRBV7-2|TRBJ2-2|NA
CASSLGRNTGELFF
TGTGCCAGCAGCTTAGGTCGGAACACCGGGGAGCTGTTTTTT
>NA|TRBV7-4|TRBJ2-7|TRBD2
CASKGQGTREGQSFASYEQYF
TGTGCCAGCAAGGGACAAGGGACCCGGGAGGGCCAGTCGTTTGCCTCCTACGAGCAGTACTTC
>NA|TRBV19|TRBJ2-1|TRBD2
CASSPTSATSYNEQFF
TGTGCCAGTAGCCCCACTAGCGCGACCTCCTACAATGAGCAGTTCTTC
>once|TRBV19|TRBJ1-2|NA
CASSTLQMLYGYTF
TGTGCCAGTAGTACTCTACAGATGCTTTATGGCTACACCTTC
>NA|TRBV28|TRBJ1-5|NA
CASSSGAGNQPQHF
TGTGCCAGCAGTTCAGGGGCCGGCAATCAGCCCCAGCATTTT
>NA|TRBV29-1|TRBJ1-1|NA
CSVDRGLNEAFF
TGCAGCGTTGATAGGGGTTTGAATGAAGCTTTCTTT
>NA|TRBV10-1|TRBJ1-2|NA
CASSWQGYGYTF
TGCGCCAGCAGTTGGCAGGGCTATGGCTACACCTTC
>NA|TRBV7-9|TRBJ2-7|TRBD1
CASSLVDRVSYEQYF
TGTGCCAGCAGCTTAGTGGACAGGGTCTCCTACGAGCAGTACTTC
>few|TRBV6-6|TRBJ1-5|NA
CASSGEVAEYQPQHF
TGTGCCAGCAGTGGCGAGGTGGCGGAATATCAGCCCCAGCATTTT
>NA|TRBV5-6|TRBJ1-5|NA
CASSLGQEGGPQHF
TGTGCCAGCAGCTTGGGTCAGGAGGGCGGGCCCCAGCATTTT
>NA|TRBV9|TRBJ2-1|NA
CASNLGGQGRGEQFF
TGTGCCAGCAACTTAGGGGGGCAGGGGAGGGGTGAGCAGTTCTTC
>NA|TRBV5-4|TRBJ2-2|NA
CASSLGLENTGELFF
TGTGCCAGCAGCTTGGGACTAGAAAACACCGGGGAGCTGTTTTTT
>few|TRBV29-1|TRBJ2-7|TRBD2
CSVGTSGSSYEQYF
TGCAGCGTGGGGACTAGCGGTAGCTCCTACGAGCAGTACTTC
>NA|TRBV15|TRBJ2-1|TRBD2
CATSRSGTSGNTRSEQFF
TGTGCCACCAGCAGATCCGGGACTAGCGGGAATACTCGGAGTGAGCAGTTCTTC
>NA|TRBV30|TRBJ1-5|TRBD1
CAWSRDRGQPQHF
TGTGCCTGGAGTAGGGACAGGGGCCAGCCCCAGCATTTT
>NA|TRBV2|TRBJ1-2|NA
CASNERAGDYGYTF
TGTGCCAGCAACGAAAGGGCGGGGGACTATGGCTACACCTTC
>NA|TRBV7-2|TRBJ2-1|TRBD2
CASSPLTSGPYNEQFF
TGTGCCAGCAGCCCGCTGACTAGCGGACCCTACAATGAGCAGTTCTTC
>NA|TRBV5-1|TRBJ1-4|TRBD1
CASRRGTGGEKLFF
TGCGCCAGCAGACGGGGGACAGGGGGTGAAAAACTGTTTTTT
>NA|TRBV19|TRBJ2-1|TRBD2
CASSMGLAETYNEQFF
TGTGCCAGTAGTATGGGACTAGCGGAGACCTACAATGAGCAGTTCTTC